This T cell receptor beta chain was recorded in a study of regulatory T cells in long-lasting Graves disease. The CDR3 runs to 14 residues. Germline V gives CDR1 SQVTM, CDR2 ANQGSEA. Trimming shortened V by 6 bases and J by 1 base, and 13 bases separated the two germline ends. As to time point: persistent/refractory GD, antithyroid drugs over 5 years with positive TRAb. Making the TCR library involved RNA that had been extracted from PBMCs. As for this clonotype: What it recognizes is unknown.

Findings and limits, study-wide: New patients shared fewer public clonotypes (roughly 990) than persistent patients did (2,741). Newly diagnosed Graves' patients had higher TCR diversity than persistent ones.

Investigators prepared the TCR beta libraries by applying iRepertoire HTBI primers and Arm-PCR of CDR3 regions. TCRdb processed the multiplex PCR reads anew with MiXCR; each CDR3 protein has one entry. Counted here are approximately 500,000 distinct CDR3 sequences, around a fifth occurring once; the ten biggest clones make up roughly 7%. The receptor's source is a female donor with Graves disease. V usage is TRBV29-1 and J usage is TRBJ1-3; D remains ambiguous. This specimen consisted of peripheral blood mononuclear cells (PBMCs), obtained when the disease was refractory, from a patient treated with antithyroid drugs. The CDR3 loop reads CSVKDQASGNTIYF. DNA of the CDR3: TGCAGCGTCAAGGATCAGGCTTCTGGAAACACCATATATTTT.